The source of this TCR beta chain is a study of regulatory T cells in long-lasting Graves disease. Concerning this clonotype itself: Its target is not known.

Library construction for TCR beta used iRepertoire HTBI primers and Arm-PCR of CDR3 regions. TCRdb re-derived calls from the multiplex PCR reads in MiXCR, one entry per CDR3 protein. Among some 500,000 distinct CDR3 sequences listed, 15% to 20% were seen once. The CDR3 is 13 amino acids. V lost 4 bases to trimming and J lost 4 bases, with 10 bases between them. From germline, CDR1 is LNHDA and CDR2 SQIVND (reference sequence). Stated time point: newly diagnosed GD, antithyroid drugs for less than 3 months. Construction of the TCR library relied on RNA isolated from PBMCs. Peripheral blood, 7 to 9.5 milliliters of it, was drawn into EDTA tubes. Study results and caveats: New patients shared fewer public clonotypes (around 980) than persistent patients did (approximately 2,700). Favored usage of TRBV28, TRBJ1-2 and TRBJ2-5 was recorded in persistent disease.

The sample also formed part of further work on T cells in Graves' hyperthyroidism and ophthalmopathy. From that study: Diagnosis rested on symptoms, serum thyroxine and TRAb, thyroid ultrasound, and orbital computed tomography.

This specimen was peripheral blood mononuclear cells (PBMCs), taken at new diagnosis, from a patient treated with antithyroid drugs. This TCR derives from a woman aged 40 to 65 with Graves disease. The genes are TRBV19 and TRBJ1-2; no clear D. CDR3 DNA: TGTGCCAGTAGTAGAGGACCGCTCTATGGCTACACCTTC. Translation: CASSRGPLYGYTF.